Sequencing of this T cell receptor (beta chain) was carried out in a study of cytomegalovirus exposure and HLA in healthy donors. Broader study findings: For cytomegalovirus status, the classifier reportedly gave diagnoses with high specificity and sensitivity. Researchers catalogued about 150 TCR beta chains as cytomegalovirus-associated.

The PCR used 60 Vbeta and 13 Jbeta primers. Profiled with immunoSEQ multiplex PCR; TCRdb holds only in-frame clones, not every one. This table holds some 130,000 clones, 65% to 70% found once. The V segment lost 5 bases and the J segment 4 bases; nucleotides outside the gene matches: 4. CDR3 size: 13 residues. Germline CDR1 is SGHTA and CDR2 is FQGTGA. A remark on this clone: What it recognizes is unknown.

The TCR was taken from a human donor in good health. The gene calls are TRBV7-3 and TRBJ2-5; 7 bases match TRBD2. Sequencing input: PBMCs. The CDR3 loop is CASSPGRGETQYF. The DNA of the CDR3 is TGTGCCAGCAGCCCGGGGAGGGGAGAGACCCAGTACTTC.